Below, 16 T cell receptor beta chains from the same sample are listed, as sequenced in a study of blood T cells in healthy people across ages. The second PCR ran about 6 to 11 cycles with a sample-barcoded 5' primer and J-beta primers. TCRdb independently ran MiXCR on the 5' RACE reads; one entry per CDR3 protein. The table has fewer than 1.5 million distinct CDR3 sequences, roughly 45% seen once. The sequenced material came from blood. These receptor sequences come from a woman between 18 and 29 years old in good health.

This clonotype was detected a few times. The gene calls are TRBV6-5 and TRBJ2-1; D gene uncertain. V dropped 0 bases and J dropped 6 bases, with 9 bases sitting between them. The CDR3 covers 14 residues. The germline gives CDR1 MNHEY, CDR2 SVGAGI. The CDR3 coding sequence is TGTGCCAGCAGTTACTCGACGGCTCTCAATGAGCAGTTCTTC. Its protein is CASSYSTALNEQFF.

This chain's CDR3 is CASRSQTGANTEAFF. Here the CDR3 DNA reads TGTGCCAGCAGATCACAGACCGGGGCGAACACTGAAGCTTTCTTT. The chain is built from TRBV7-3 and TRBJ1-1, with D perhaps matching TRBD1 (5 bases). CDR3 length equals 15 residues. The germline CDR1 and CDR2 sequences are SGHTA and FQGTGA. The V end was cut by 6 bases, the J end by 1 base, with 15 bases between.

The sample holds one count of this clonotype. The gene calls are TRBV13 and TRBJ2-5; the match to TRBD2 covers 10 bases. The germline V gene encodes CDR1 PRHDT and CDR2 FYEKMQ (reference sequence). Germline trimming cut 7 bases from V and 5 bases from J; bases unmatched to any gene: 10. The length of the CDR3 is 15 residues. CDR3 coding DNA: TGTGCCAGCACTCTCTCTAGCGGGGGCGCGGAGACCCAGTACTTC. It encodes CASTLSSGGAETQYF.

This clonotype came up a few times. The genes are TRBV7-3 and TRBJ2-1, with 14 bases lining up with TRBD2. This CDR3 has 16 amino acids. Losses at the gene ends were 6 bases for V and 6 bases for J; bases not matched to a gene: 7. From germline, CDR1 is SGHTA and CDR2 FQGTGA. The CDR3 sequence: CASSPLGTSGGNEQFF. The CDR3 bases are TGTGCCAGCAGTCCACTAGGGACTAGCGGGGGCAATGAGCAGTTCTTC.

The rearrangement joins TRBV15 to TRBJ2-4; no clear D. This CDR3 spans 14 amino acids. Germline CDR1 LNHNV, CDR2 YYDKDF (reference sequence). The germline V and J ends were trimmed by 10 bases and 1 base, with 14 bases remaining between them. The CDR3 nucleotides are TGTGCCATCTCGCTGGGAACCGCCAAAAACATTCAGTACTTC. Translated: CAISLGTAKNIQYF. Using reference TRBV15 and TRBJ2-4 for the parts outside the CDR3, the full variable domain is DAMVIQNPRYQVTQFGKPVTLSCSQTLNHNVMYWYQQKSSQAPKLLFHYYDKDFNNEADTPDNFQSRRPNTSFCFLDIRSPGLGDTAMYLCAISLGTAKNIQYFGAGTRLSVL.

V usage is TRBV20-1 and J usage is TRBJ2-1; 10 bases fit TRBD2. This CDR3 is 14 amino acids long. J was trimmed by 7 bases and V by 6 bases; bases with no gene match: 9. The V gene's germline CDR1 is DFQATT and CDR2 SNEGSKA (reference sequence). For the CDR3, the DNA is TGCAGTGCCCCCCCTAGCGGGAGCTTGAATGAGCAGTTCTTC. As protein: CSAPPSGSLNEQFF.

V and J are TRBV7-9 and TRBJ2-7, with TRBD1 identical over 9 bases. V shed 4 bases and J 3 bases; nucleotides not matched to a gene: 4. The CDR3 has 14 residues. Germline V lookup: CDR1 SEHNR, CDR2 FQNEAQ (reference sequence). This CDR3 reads CASSSRTGVYEQYF. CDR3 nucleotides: TGTGCCAGCAGCTCCCGGACAGGGGTCTACGAGCAGTACTTC.

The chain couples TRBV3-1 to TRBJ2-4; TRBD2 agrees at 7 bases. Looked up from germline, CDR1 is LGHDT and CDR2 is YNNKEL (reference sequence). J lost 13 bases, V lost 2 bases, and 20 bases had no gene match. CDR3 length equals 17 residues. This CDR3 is CASSQRLGRAGSGEQYF. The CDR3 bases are TGTGCCAGCAGCCAAAGGTTGGGACGAGCGGGATCAGGAGAGCAGTACTTC. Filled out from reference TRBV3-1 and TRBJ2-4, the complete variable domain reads DTAVSQTPKYLVTQMGNDKSIKCEQNLGHDTMYWYKQDSKKFLKIMFSYNNKELIINETVPNRFSPKSPDKAHLNLHINSLELGDSAVYFCASSQRLGRAGSGEQYFGAGTRLSVL.

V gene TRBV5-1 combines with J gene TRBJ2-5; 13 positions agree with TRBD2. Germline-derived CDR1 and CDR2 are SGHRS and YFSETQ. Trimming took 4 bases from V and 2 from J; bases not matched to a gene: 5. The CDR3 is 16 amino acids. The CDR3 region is CASSLGTSGDQETQYF. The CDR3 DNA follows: TGCGCCAGCAGCCTAGGGACTAGCGGGGATCAAGAGACCCAGTACTTC.

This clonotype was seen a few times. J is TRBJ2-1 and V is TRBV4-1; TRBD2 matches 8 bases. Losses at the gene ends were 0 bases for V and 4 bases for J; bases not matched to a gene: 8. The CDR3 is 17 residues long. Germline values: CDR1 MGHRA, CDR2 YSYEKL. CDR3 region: CASSQDRGGGFYNEQFF. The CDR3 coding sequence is TGCGCCAGCAGCCAAGATCGGGGCGGGGGGTTTTACAATGAGCAGTTCTTC.

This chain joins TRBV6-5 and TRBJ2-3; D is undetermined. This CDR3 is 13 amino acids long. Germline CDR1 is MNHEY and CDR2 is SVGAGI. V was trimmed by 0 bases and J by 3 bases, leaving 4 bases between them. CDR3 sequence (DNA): TGTGCCAGCAGTTACTCCGAAACAGATACGCAGTATTTT. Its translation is CASSYSETDTQYF.

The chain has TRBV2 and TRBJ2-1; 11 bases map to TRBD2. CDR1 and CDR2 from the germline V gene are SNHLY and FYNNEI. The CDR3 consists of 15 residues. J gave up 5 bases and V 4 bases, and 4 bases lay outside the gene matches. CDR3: CASSGRLAGNNEQFF. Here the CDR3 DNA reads TGTGCCAGCAGTGGTAGACTAGCGGGAAACAATGAGCAGTTCTTC.

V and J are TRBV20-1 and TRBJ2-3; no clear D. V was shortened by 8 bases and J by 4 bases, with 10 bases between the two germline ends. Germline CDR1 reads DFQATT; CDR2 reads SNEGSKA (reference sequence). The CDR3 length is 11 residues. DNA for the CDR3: TGCAGTTCCGTGTTCGCAGATACGCAGTATTTT. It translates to CSSVFADTQYF.

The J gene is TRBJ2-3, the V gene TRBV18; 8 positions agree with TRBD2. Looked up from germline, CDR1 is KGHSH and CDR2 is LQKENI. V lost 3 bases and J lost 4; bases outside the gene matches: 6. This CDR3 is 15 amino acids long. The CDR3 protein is CASSPDGLAADTQYF. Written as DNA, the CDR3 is TGTGCCAGCTCACCCGACGGACTAGCTGCAGATACGCAGTATTTT.

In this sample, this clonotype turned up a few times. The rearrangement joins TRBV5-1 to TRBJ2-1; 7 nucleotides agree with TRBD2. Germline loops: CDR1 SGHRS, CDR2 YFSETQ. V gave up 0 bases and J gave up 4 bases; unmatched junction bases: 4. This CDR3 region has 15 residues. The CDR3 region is CASSLDGSGYNEQFF. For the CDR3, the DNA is TGCGCCAGCAGCTTGGATGGTAGCGGGTACAATGAGCAGTTCTTC.

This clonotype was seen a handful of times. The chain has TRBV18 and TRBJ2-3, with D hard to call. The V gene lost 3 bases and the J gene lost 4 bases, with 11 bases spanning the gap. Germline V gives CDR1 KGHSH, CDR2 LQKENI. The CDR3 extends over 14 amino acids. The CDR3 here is CASSPPQGSDTQYF. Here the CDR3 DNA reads TGTGCCAGCTCACCTCCCCAAGGATCAGATACGCAGTATTTT.